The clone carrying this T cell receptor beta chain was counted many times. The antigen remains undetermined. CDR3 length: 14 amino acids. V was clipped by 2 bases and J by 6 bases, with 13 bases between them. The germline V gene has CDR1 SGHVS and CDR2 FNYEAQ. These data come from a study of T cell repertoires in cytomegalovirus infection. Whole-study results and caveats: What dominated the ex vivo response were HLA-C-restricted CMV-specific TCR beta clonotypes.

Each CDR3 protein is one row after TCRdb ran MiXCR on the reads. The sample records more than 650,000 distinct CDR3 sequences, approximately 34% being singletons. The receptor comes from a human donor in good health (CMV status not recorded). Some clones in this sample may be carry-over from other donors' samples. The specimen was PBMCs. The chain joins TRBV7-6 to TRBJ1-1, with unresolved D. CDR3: CASSLNGPGAEAFF. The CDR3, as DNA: TGTGCCAGCAGCTTAAACGGCCCAGGCGCTGAAGCTTTCTTT. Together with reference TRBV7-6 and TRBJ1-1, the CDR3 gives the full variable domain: GAGVSQSPRYKVTKRGQDVALRCDPISGHVSLYWYRQALGQGPEFLTYFNYEAQQDKSGLPNDRFSAERPEGSISTLTIQRTEQRDSAMYRCASSLNGPGAEAFFGQGTRLTVV.